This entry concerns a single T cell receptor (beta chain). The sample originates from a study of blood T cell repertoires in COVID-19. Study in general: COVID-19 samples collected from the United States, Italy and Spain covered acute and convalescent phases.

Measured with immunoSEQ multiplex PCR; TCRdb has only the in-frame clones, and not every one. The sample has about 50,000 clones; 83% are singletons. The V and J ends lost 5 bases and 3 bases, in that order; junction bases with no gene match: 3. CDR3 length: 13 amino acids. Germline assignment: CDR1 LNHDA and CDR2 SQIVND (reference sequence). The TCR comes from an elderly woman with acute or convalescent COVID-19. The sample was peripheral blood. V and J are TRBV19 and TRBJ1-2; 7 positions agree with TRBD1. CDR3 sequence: CASSVDRDYGYTF. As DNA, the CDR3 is TGTGCCAGTAGTGTCGACAGGGACTATGGCTACACCTTC.